This TCR beta chain was captured in a study of radiation and T cells in renal cell carcinoma. Time point specified: blood 4 weeks post-SBRT, at nephrectomy. Treatment meaning: 15 Gy SBRT to primary tumor, nephrectomy 4 weeks later. The ends lost 0 bases at V and 7 bases at J; junction bases unmatched: 6. CDR1 LGHNA and CDR2 YSLEER come from the germline V gene. The CDR3 runs to 16 residues. Using immunoSEQ multiplex PCR, the repertoire was profiled, and TCRdb retains in-frame clones only, with some absent. The table has 120,000 to 150,000 clones, about 86% seen once. This sample comprised blood, obtained from a patient whose treatment included radiotherapy and nephrectomy. This chain links TRBV4-3 with TRBJ2-3; the match to TRBD1 covers 11 bases. This clonotype originated in a woman aged 50 to 60 with renal cell carcinoma. In DNA, the CDR3 is TGCGCCAGCAGCCAAGAACGGACAGGGGGCCTGAATACGCAGTATTTT. Protein: CASSQERTGGLNTQYF.